Sequencing of this T cell receptor (beta chain) was carried out in a study of blood T cell repertoires in COVID-19. Study background: Sites across the United States, Italy and Spain contributed samples from acute and convalescent COVID-19. Sources were T cells, B-cell-depleted T cells, or PBMCs; the material itself was cDNA or gDNA.

The protocol was immunoSEQ multiplex PCR, while the TCRdb copy is restricted to in-frame clones and leaves out a portion. The repertoire has 150,000 to 250,000 clones, roughly four fifths of them found once; the top ten carry about 6.9%. Sequenced input: peripheral blood. This sequence was found in a human donor with acute or convalescent COVID-19. The donor label of this sample is uncertain.

The CDR3 loop reads CASSIRPPQAPGANVLTF. CDR3 nucleotide sequence: TGTGCCAGTAGTATAAGGCCCCCACAGGCCCCTGGGGCCAACGTCCTGACTTTC. The V and J genes are TRBV19 and TRBJ2-6; tentative D call: TRBD1 (5 bases). There are 18 residues in the CDR3. The germline CDR1 and CDR2 sequences are LNHDA and SQIVND (reference sequence). V gave up 2 bases and J gave up 2 bases, with 16 bases separating them.